This section outlines one T cell receptor (beta chain) sequence together with its context. This sample stems from a study of T cells expressing NK-cell markers. Overall study context: Sorted CD3+CD56+NKG2C+, CD3+CD56+NKG2C- and CD3+CD56-NKG2C+ T cells supplied TCR beta repertoires.

CDR3 length: 19 residues. Germline values: CDR1 SGHVS, CDR2 FQNEAQ. TCRdb reprocessed the 5' RACE reads and keeps a single row for each CDR3 protein, giving no DNA. The sample holds 500,000 to 700,000 distinct CDR3 sequences. V gene TRBV7-8 combines with J gene TRBJ2-6; TCRdb's D call, TRBD1, is unchecked because there is no DNA. Sequences were obtained from blood T cells: a sorted CD56 or NKG2C T cell subset, CD4+ or CD8+ T cells, or bulk PBMC T cells (not recorded which). The sequence was obtained from a man younger than 30 in good health. The CDR3 sequence: CASTSMKGGAQAGANVLTF.